The source of this TCR beta chain is a study of T and B cells in COVID-19 patients. The overall study: Critical illness requiring mechanical ventilation or extracorporeal membrane oxygenation affected three fifths of the roughly 20 active-infection patients.

Each TRB amplification used about 220-500 ng of genomic DNA from blood. By proportion, this clonotype is medium-sized. TRB rearrangements were amplified by multiplex PCR with BIOMED2 TRB-A/B primers. TCRdb itself ran the multiplex PCR reads through MiXCR, one entry per CDR3 protein. The table shows nearly 15,000 distinct CDR3 sequences, with around 30% occurring only once. CDR1 MNHEY and CDR2 SMNVEV come from the germline V gene (reference sequence). The J segment lost 7 bases and the V segment lost 6 bases, leaving 9 bases of the junction unmatched. This CDR3 is built from 13 residues. The clonotype was recovered from a human donor who had recovered from COVID-19. The sequencing sample was made of blood. This chain uses TRBV27 with TRBJ2-7; 7 bases fit TRBD2. CDR3 protein: CASSQGRGGEQYF. CDR3 sequence (DNA): TGTGCCAGCAGCCAAGGTCGGGGAGGGGAGCAGTACTTC.